What follows describes a single T cell receptor (beta chain). Its antigen is unknown. Trimming removed 6 bases from V and 2 bases from J, with 11 bases in between. The CDR3 has 13 amino acids. Germline V lookup: CDR1 ENHRY, CDR2 SYGVKD. Study processing details: Quality scores were absent from the junction-only immunoSEQ sequences, so filtering differed. TCRdb's table, derived via immunoSEQ multiplex PCR, lists solely in-frame clones and lacks some. The V and J calls and clone size come from that table; D and trimming were worked out from the DNA. This sample has approximately 700,000 clones, with more than 70% found just once. This record comes from a study of shared clonotypes between healthy human individuals. General study points: In having few donors, the study represented limited genetic and exposure-history diversity.

The rearrangement joins TRBV10-3 to TRBJ2-7; possible D gene TRBD2, 6 bases. Material for sequencing was memory CD4+ T cells sorted from blood. Described subset: CD45RA-negative fraction. The receptor was derived from a woman in her 30s in good health. The CDR3: CAISVAATYEQYF. CDR3 DNA: TGTGCCATCAGCGTAGCGGCGACCTACGAGCAGTACTTC.